The next 8 T cell receptor beta chains were all read from a single sample in a study of blood T cell repertoires in COVID-19. Repertoires were generated with immunoSEQ multiplex PCR, while TCRdb's copy carries only in-frame clones and drops some. The sample holds more than 55,000 clones; 65% to 85% are singletons and the top ten take approximately 3%. Sequencing was performed on peripheral blood. The receptors were sampled from a man aged 55-75 years with acute or convalescent COVID-19.

This clone was counted once. V usage is TRBV18 and J usage is TRBJ1-4, with D perhaps matching TRBD1 (6 bases). The CDR3 sequence is 15 residues long. The germline V gene encodes CDR1 KGHSH and CDR2 LQKENI. The germline V and J ends were trimmed by 2 bases and 5 bases, with 12 bases remaining between them. The CDR3 reads CASSPRGGVNEKLFF. The CDR3 coding sequence is TGTGCCAGCTCACCAAGGGGGGGCGTGAATGAAAAACTGTTTTTT.

The V call is TRBV2, the J call TRBJ1-4, with D possibly TRBD1 on 5 matching bases. Germline loops: CDR1 SNHLY, CDR2 FYNNEI. Trimming took off 7 bases at V and 8 bases at J, with 14 bases between the two ends. The CDR3 runs to 13 residues. This chain's CDR3 is CASTRGVEEKLFF. In DNA, the CDR3 is TGTGCCAGCACCCGGGGGGTAGAAGAAAAACTGTTTTTT.

V is TRBV21-1 and J is TRBJ1-5; the tabulated D call, TRBD1, remains unverified against the DNA. TRBV21-1 is deemed a pseudogene. This CDR3 is built from 16 residues. CDR3 loop: CASSLSSVRGIRPQHF. The CDR3 DNA is TGTGCCAGCAGCCTGTCCTCGGTCAGGGGGATCAGGCCCCAGCATTTT.

The chain recombines TRBV5-1 with TRBJ1-3, with a possible D match to TRBD1 (5 bases). CDR3 length: 18 residues. V dropped 0 bases and J dropped 0 bases, with 16 bases sitting between them. Per germline, CDR1 SGHRS and CDR2 YFSETQ. The CDR3 DNA is TGCGCCAGCAGCTTGGGGTTGTCAGGGCCTCTCTCTGGAAACACCATATATTTT. The encoded protein is CASSLGLSGPLSGNTIYF.

A few counts support this clone. The V and J genes are TRBV19 and TRBJ1-5; D possibly corresponds to TRBD1 (5 bases). Trimming cost V 1 base and J 3 bases, with 13 bases left between them. The CDR3 is made up of 16 amino acids. Germline loops: CDR1 LNHDA, CDR2 SQIVND (reference sequence). The CDR3 region has the DNA TGTGCCAGTAGTATAGGTATAGGGGTTACCAATCAGCCCCAGCATTTT. It specifies CASSIGIGVTNQPQHF.

This chain links TRBV19 with TRBJ2-4; the D gene is possibly TRBD1 (5 bases). Trimming pared 11 bases from V and 5 bases from J, leaving 10 bases between. This CDR3 comprises 11 residues. In germline, CDR1 is LNHDA, CDR2 SQIVND (reference sequence). The CDR3 region has the DNA TGTGCCTCTAAAGGGGAAAACATTCAGTACTTC. Translating it yields CASKGENIQYF. Looking up the rest from reference TRBV19 and TRBJ2-4 gives the full variable domain: DGGITQSPKYLFRKEGQNVTLSCEQNLNHDAMYWYRQDPGQGLRLIYYSQIVNDFQKGDIAEGYSVSREKKESFPLTVTSAQKNPTAFYLCASKGENIQYFGAGTRLSVL.

The chain combines TRBV7-9 with TRBJ2-2; 12 nucleotides line up with TRBD2. This CDR3 contains 18 residues. Germline CDR1 is SEHNR and CDR2 is FQNEAQ (reference sequence). Germline trimming cut 5 bases from V and 0 bases from J; bases unmatched to any gene: 7. CDR3 amino acids: CASSPLTSGGTNTGELFF. The CDR3, as DNA: TGTGCCAGCAGCCCCCTCACTAGCGGGGGGACGAACACCGGGGAGCTGTTTTTT.

This chain links TRBV7-9 with TRBJ1-2; D may be TRBD1 (5 bases). This CDR3 is 13 amino acids long. Germline values: CDR1 SEHNR, CDR2 FQNEAQ (reference sequence). Trimming removed 1 base from V and 8 bases from J, with 11 bases in between. CDR3 amino acids: CASSLGTRKGYTF. CDR3 bases: TGTGCCAGCAGCTTAGGGACACGGAAAGGCTACACCTTC.